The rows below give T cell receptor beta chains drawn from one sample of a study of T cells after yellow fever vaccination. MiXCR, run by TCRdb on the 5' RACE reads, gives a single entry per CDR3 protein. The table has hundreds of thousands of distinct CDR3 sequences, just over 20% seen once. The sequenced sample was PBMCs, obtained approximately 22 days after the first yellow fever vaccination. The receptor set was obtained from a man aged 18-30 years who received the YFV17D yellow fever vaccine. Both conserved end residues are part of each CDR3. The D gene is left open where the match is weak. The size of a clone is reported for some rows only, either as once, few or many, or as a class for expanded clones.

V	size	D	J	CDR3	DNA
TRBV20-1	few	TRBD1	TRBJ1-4	CSASTGVGEKLFF	TGCAGTGCCTCGACAGGGGTGGGTGAAAAACTGTTTTTT
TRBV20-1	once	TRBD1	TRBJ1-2	CSAPGDRGPRDGYTF	TGCAGTGCGCCTGGTGACAGGGGGCCACGAGATGGCTACACCTTC
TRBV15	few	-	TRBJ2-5	CATSRGGGEETQYF	TGTGCCACCAGCAGGGGAGGGGGAGAAGAGACCCAGTACTTC
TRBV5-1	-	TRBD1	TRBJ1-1	CASSWGGGGTEAFF	TGCGCCAGCAGCTGGGGAGGGGGCGGCACTGAAGCTTTCTTT
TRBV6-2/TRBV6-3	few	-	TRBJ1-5	CASSPHVGALDQPQHF	TGTGCCAGCAGTCCCCATGTGGGGGCTTTGGATCAGCCCCAGCATTTT
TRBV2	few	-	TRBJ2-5	CASSANSVGVETQYF	TGTGCCAGCAGTGCAAACTCAGTGGGGGTTGAGACCCAGTACTTC
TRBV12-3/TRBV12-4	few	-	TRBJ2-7	CATRRGSYEQYF	TGTGCCACCCGAAGGGGAAGCTACGAGCAGTACTTC
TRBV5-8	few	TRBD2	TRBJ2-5	CASSLPSGGAPQTQYF	TGTGCCAGCAGCTTACCTAGCGGGGGGGCCCCACAGACCCAGTACTTC
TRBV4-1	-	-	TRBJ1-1	CASSPAGWTNTEAFF	TGCGCCAGCAGCCCCGCGGGGTGGACAAACACTGAAGCTTTCTTT
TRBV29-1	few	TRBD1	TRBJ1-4	CSVDANPGQGAEKLFF	TGCAGCGTTGACGCCAACCCCGGACAGGGGGCTGAAAAACTGTTTTTT
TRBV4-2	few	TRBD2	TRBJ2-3	CASMTRAPISGGSTDTQYF	TGTGCCAGCATGACAAGAGCCCCCATTAGCGGGGGTAGCACAGATACGCAGTATTTT
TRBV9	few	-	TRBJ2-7	CASSVSSSYEQYF	TGTGCCAGCAGCGTGAGTTCCTCCTACGAGCAGTACTTC
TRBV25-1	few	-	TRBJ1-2	CASSETLSADLYGYTF	TGTGCCAGCAGTGAAACTCTTTCAGCAGATCTCTATGGCTACACCTTC
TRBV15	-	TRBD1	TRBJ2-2	CATSRDQDRGRLGELFF	TGTGCCACCAGCAGAGATCAGGACAGGGGGCGTTTGGGGGAGCTGTTTTTT
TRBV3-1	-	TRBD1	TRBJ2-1	CASSQVLQGAHNEQFF	TGTGCCAGCAGCCAAGTGCTACAGGGGGCGCACAATGAGCAGTTCTTC
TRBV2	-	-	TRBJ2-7	CASTLSGYEQYF	TGTGCCAGCACCCTTAGCGGTTACGAGCAGTACTTC
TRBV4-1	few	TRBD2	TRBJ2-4	CASSQAQRGENIQYF	TGCGCCAGCAGCCAAGCCCAGCGGGGGGAAAACATTCAGTACTTC
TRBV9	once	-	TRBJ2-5	CASSVYSQETQYF	TGTGCCAGCAGCGTCTACAGTCAAGAGACCCAGTACTTC
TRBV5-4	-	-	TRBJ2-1	CASRWDSSTSYNEQFF	TGTGCCAGCAGATGGGACTCCTCTACCTCCTACAATGAGCAGTTCTTC
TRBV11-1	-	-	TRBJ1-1	CAITTEGNTEAFF	TGTGCCATCACGACGGAGGGGAACACTGAAGCTTTCTTT
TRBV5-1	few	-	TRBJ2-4	CASSPPGGGNIQYF	TGCGCCAGCAGCCCCCCGGGGGGCGGGAACATTCAGTACTTC
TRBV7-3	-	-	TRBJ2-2	CASSLIVAANTGELFF	TGTGCCAGCAGCTTAATAGTGGCTGCGAACACCGGGGAGCTGTTTTTT
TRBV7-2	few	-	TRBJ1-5	CASSLTGKPQHF	TGTGCCAGCAGCTTAACAGGGAAGCCCCAGCATTTT
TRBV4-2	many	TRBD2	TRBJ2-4	CASSQESTSGGVPKYF	TGTGCCAGCAGCCAAGAATCGACTAGCGGGGGGGTACCGAAGTACTTC
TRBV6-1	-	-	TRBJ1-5	CASLDGAGSQPQHF	TGTGCCAGCCTCGACGGGGCAGGGAGTCAGCCCCAGCATTTT
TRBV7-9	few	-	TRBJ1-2	CASSLADSPTYGGYTF	TGTGCCAGCAGCTTAGCGGACAGCCCTACTTACGGTGGCTACACCTTC
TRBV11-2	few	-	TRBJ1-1	CASSSYRDRTEAFF	TGTGCCAGCAGCTCATACCGGGACCGCACTGAAGCTTTCTTT
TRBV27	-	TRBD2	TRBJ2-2	CASSILAGRTGELFF	TGTGCCAGCAGTATACTAGCGGGGCGGACCGGGGAGCTGTTTTTT
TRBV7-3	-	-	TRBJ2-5	CASSVSREETQYF	TGTGCCAGCAGCGTGAGCAGAGAAGAGACCCAGTACTTC
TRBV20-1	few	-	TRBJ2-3	CSARADTYGGTDTQYF	TGCAGTGCTAGAGCTGACACCTACGGGGGAACAGATACGCAGTATTTT
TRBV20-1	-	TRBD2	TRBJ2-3	CSALEAGGLPDTQYF	TGCAGTGCCCTGGAAGCGGGGGGGCTACCAGATACGCAGTATTTT
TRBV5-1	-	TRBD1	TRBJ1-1	CASSIDRGEAFF	TGCGCCAGCAGCATAGACAGGGGAGAGGCTTTCTTT
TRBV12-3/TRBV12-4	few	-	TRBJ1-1	CASRTGGGGTEAFF	TGTGCCAGCAGGACAGGTGGGGGGGGCACTGAAGCTTTCTTT
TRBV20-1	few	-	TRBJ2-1	CSASISTGNEQFF	TGCAGTGCTAGTATTAGCACGGGCAATGAGCAGTTCTTC
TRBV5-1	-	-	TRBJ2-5	CASSSGWEETQYF	TGCGCCAGTAGTTCCGGATGGGAGGAGACCCAGTACTTC
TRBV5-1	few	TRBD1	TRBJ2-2	CASSARGLNTGELFF	TGCGCCAGCAGCGCCAGGGGGCTGAACACCGGGGAGCTGTTTTTT
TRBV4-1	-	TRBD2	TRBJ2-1	CASSQEVGGGSYNEQFF	TGCGCCAGCAGCCAAGAGGTCGGCGGGGGGTCCTACAATGAGCAGTTCTTC
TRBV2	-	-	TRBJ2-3	CASSERVSSTDTQYF	TGTGCCAGCAGTGAACGTGTTTCTAGCACAGATACGCAGTATTTT
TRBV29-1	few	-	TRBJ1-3	CSSSDSGNTIYF	TGTAGCTCCAGCGACTCTGGAAACACCATATATTTT
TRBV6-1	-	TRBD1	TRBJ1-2	CASSRDVTGAYGYTF	TGTGCCAGCAGTAGGGACGTGACAGGGGCTTATGGCTACACCTTC
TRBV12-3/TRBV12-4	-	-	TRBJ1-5	CASGSNSNQPQHF	TGTGCCAGCGGGTCCAATAGCAATCAGCCCCAGCATTTT
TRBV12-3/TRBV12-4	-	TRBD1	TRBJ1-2	CASSPDREGLDYGYTF	TGTGCCAGCAGCCCGGACAGGGAAGGGCTGGACTATGGCTACACCTTC
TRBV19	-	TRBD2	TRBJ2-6	CATKSGTDISGANVLTF	TGTGCCACCAAGAGCGGGACTGATATCTCTGGGGCCAACGTCCTGACTTTC
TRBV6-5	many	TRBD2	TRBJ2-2	CASSSSGAYFGELFF	TGTGCCAGCAGTTCGAGCGGGGCCTATTTCGGGGAGCTGTTTTTT
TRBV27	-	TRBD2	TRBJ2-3	CASSPPSGGTDTQYF	TGTGCCAGCAGTCCCCCTAGCGGGGGAACAGATACGCAGTATTTT
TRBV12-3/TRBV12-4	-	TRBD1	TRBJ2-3	CASRLQGYTDTQYF	TGTGCCAGCAGACTACAGGGGTACACAGATACGCAGTATTTT
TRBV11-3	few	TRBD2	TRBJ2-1	CASSLGRERANEQFF	TGTGCCAGCAGCCTTGGGAGGGAGAGGGCCAATGAGCAGTTCTTC
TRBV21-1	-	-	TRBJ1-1	CASSRYRDRGMITEAFF	TGTGCCAGCAGCCGTTACCGGGACAGGGGTATGATAACTGAAGCTTTCTTT
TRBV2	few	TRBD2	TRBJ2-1	CASSDGSGAYNEQFF	TGTGCCAGCAGTGACGGAAGCGGGGCCTACAATGAGCAGTTCTTC
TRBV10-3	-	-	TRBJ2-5	CAIGMETQYF	TGTGCCATCGGGATGGAGACCCAGTACTTC
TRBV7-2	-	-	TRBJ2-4	CASSEGQLNIQYF	TGTGCCAGCAGCGAAGGACAGTTAAACATTCAGTACTTC